This note documents a single T cell receptor (beta chain) sequence. This clonotype was seen repeatedly, ten times or more. The antigen this receptor binds is unknown. The input lacks base qualities; no much larger clone sits a single base away. In the study, sorted CD4+ and CD8+ blood T cells from patients with severe aplastic anemia and from healthy subjects underwent deep sequencing of TCR repertoires. Ficoll-Paque density gradient centrifugation was used to isolate peripheral blood mononuclear cells. Before DNA extraction, CD4+ and CD8+ T cells were sorted with FACS or magnetic beads. This record belongs to a study of CD8+CD57+ T cells in acquired aplastic anemia (dated by TCRdb to 2016 to 2019). The study in broad terms: DNA extracted from sorted CD4+ and CD8+ cells had a mean of approximately 3.4 ug, with a range of about 0.18 to 27.4 ug. An average of around 10 million reads for CD4+ cells and 11 million or so reads for CD8+ cells was obtained from healthy donor samples. The investigation overall reported the following: Approximately 31 CD8+ CDR3 sequences were found in both patients and controls but appeared to be highly expressed in patients and within the immunodominant clones of the patients. CD8+ Simpson's diversity did not differ significantly between patients and healthy controls (P=0.060).

Genomic DNA served as template for TCR beta VDJ combination and CDR3 sequence profiling. TCR repertoire sequencing was run on an Illumina HiSeq 2000. On the study's bioinformatics: Repertoires were assessed using TRBV/TRBJ rearrangement plots, CDR3 size and DJ length profiles, and Simpson's diversity index. The most abundant DNA sequence in the deep sequencing data was defined as the immunodominant clone. CDR3 amino acid sequences were screened for sharing across subjects and compared with published repertoires and the VDJdb database. The public reads were reanalyzed by TCRdb: fastp trimming at Q25, MiXCR alignment, in-frame beta chains only. Each record represents a unique CDR3 protein, reported with the most common genes and DNA among its rows. TCRdb's processing, not the authors', yielded these V and J calls. The sample has about 190,000 distinct CDR3 sequences on record, 54% of them singletons. The ten top clones hold approximately 16% of the sample.

The sample comprised sorted CD4+, CD8+, or CD8+CD57+ T cells (not recorded which) from PBMCs. This clonotype originated in a human donor in good health, serving as a control.

CDR3 loop: CASSAGATEAFF. The nucleotide sequence reads as follows: TGTGCCAGCAGTGCAGGGGCGACCGAAGCTTTCTTT. The receptor chain draws on TRBV2 and TRBJ1-1, and TRBD1 may be the D gene, going by 6 matching bases. V loses 4 bases of germline sequence and J loses 8 bases, and the interval between the two ends is 11 bases. From a lookup of the germline V gene, CDR1 and CDR2 are SNHLY and FYNNEI. There are 12 amino acids in the CDR3, from cysteine to phenylalanine inclusive. Of the read, only the CDR3 DNA is kept; its 36 bases are in frame from base 1. With the rest looked up from the reference TRBV2 and TRBJ1-1 genes rather than sequenced, the full variable domain is EPEVTQTPSHQVTQMGQEVILRCVPISNHLYFYWYRQILGQKVEFLVSFYNNEISEKSEIFDDQFSVERPDGSNFTLKIRSTKLEDSAMYFCASSAGATEAFFGQGTRLTVV.